This T cell receptor beta chain was observed in a study of shared clonotypes between healthy human individuals (dated by TCRdb to 2019 to 2021). Study-level background: A couple of women and a few men aged 18 to 49 years were included in the cohort. Per donor, three plates each were used for CD4 naive and CD4 memory, two for CD8 naive, and one for CD8 memory. To estimate repertoire size and how much clonotype sharing occurs between individuals, the study deeply sequenced the blood TCR repertoires of several healthy adults. To increase sequencing depth and limit assay-specific biases, TCR repertoire library preparation and sequencing were carried out by different laboratories using diverse techniques. Each donor's leukapheresis produced roughly between roughly 0.94 and 9.5 billion PBMCs.

Using the deep immunoSEQ assay, multiplex PCR amplified TCR CDR3 regions from genomic DNA. Extracted genomic DNA from each cell subset was distributed evenly across all wells of several immunoSEQ 96-well plates, and each plate was treated as a replicate. For sorted subsets, approximately 190 ng genomic DNA, equal to 30,000 to 35,000 T cell genomes, was loaded into each replicate PCR. The purified libraries were quantified using a Qubit 3.0 fluorometer, sized with a Bioanalyzer 2100, and then quantified again using the KAPA Library Quantification kit. Every immunoSEQ 96-well plate was sequenced on a separate single-read 150-cycle Illumina NextSeq 550 flow cell. The authors processed their data as follows. Because the immunoSEQ output included only junctional sequences and no quality scores, the filtering could not be the same as the filtering used for full-length reads. To assign V/J genes and CDR3, sequences were annotated using PyIR, a Python wrapper for IgBLAST v1.9, with IMGT germline references. Any read was removed if the V/J assignment was weak (E-value above 1e-6), the CDR3 was missing, or the read contained stop codons, out-of-frame junctions, or ambiguous translated residues. A V3J clonotype was defined by an identical inferred V gene, J gene, and CDR3 amino acid sequence. Percentage overlap between repertoires was calculated by dividing the number of shared unique clonotypes by the size of the smaller repertoire. Repertoire richness was assessed with RTK rarefaction, the Chao1 estimator, and Recon v2.1 estimates of unobserved clonotypes. Generation probabilities for all TCRbeta clonotypes obtained by the gDNA method from four donors were computed using OLGA. TCRdb retrieved this table from immuneACCESS and kept in-frame rearrangements only. Not all clones are present; in checked studies, unresolved V genes account for under half, and no reason is known for the remainder. Clone size and V and J calls were adopted from that table, with D and trimming inferred from the DNA. This sample lists roughly 2 million clones; approximately 94% were detected once. Jointly, the top ten make up roughly 1.1% of the sample.

CD8 naive samples were CD45RO-negative cells positively selected for CCR7, giving a CD45RA+CCR7+ population that excluded TemRA cells. Healthy HIV-negative adults with no recently reported acute infections or vaccinations were included as donors. All donors were Caucasian adults living in Nashville, Tennessee, USA. Blood was collected by leukapheresis, and PBMCs were isolated by Ficoll-Histopaque density gradient centrifugation and then cryopreserved in liquid nitrogen vapor phase. Analytical flow cytometry was used to check the purity and quantity of each magnetically sorted T cell population. Genomic DNA was isolated from each sorted fraction and quantified by UV absorbance on a Nanodrop 2000c. Notes on this clone: The antigen this receptor binds is unknown. The sample holds no much larger clone one base away, and base qualities are not on file.

The junction shows trimming of 6 bases on V and 3 bases on J, plus 15 bases between the germline ends. The CDR3 measures 13 amino acids from cysteine to phenylalanine. The only DNA kept is the CDR3, 39 bases in frame from the first base. The germline V gene yields SQVTM for CDR1 and ANQGSEA for CDR2. Overall results and qualifications from the work: Compared with non-shared clonotypes, clonotypes shared by all four sorted-subset donors had higher generation probabilities. Because the study included a small number of donors, the genetic and exposure-history diversity represented was limited. Naive subsets generally had larger estimated clonotype richness than memory subsets. Rarefaction of sorted-subset datasets indicated incomplete sequencing despite the large sequencing depth. Sampling was restricted to blood, and TCR repertoires in tissue are likely to differ from TCR repertoires in blood. Sharing across a few donors was observed for approximately 4.6% of naive CD4, under 4% of naive CD8, over 2% of memory CD4, and roughly 0.4% of memory CD8 clonotypes. Pairwise subsampling led to the expectation that sequencing depth would affect the degree of clonotype sharing among donors.

This chain joins TRBV29-1 to TRBJ2-7, with a tentative D gene TRBD2 over 6 matching bases. Material: naive CD8+ T cells sorted from blood. The cell subset or site label for this specimen denotes: CD45RA+CCR7+. This receptor was identified in a man aged 18 to 30 in good health. The encoded CDR3 is CSVLNPDYYEQYF. The DNA sequence is given as TGCAGCGTCCTGAACCCGGACTACTACGAGCAGTACTTC.